This T cell receptor beta chain is from a study of breast tumors, draining lymph nodes, adjacent tissues. Overall study findings and caveats: Tumor TCR diversity was below lymph nodes but above nontumor tissue.

J was trimmed by 5 bases and V by 5 bases; bases with no gene match: 6. The CDR3 totals 14 residues. Germline V gene sequence: CDR1 SGHTA, CDR2 FQGNSA. TCRdb ran MiXCR on the multiplex PCR reads and lists one entry per CDR3 protein. The sample has under 85,000 distinct CDR3 sequences; about 21% are singletons. This clonotype was seen repeatedly, ten times or more. Its antigen is still unknown. Breast cancer patients provided tissue from their axillary draining lymph nodes. V is TRBV7-2 and J is TRBJ1-2; 9 bases map to TRBD1. This sequence originates from a female donor with breast cancer. Some clones in this sample may be carry-over from other donors' samples. The sample was axillary lymph node tissue. CDR3: CASSRPGTGYGYTF. DNA for the CDR3: TGTGCCAGCAGCCGTCCCGGGACAGGGTATGGCTACACCTTC.